One TCR beta chain is described in this entry. Its antigen is undetermined. This sample was taken from a study of chemoradiotherapy in HPV16-positive cancers. Points from the study as a whole: Candidate HPV-specific clones and E7-related TCR motifs grew in tumor during treatment. HPV-responsive T-cell expansion during chemoradiotherapy was linked to improved recurrence-free survival in HPV16-positive patients.

Germline lookup yields CDR1 LNHDA and CDR2 SQIVND (reference sequence). V trimming: 2 bases; J trimming: 5 bases; junction bases outside the gene matches: 6. The CDR3 totals 14 residues. The assay was immunoSEQ multiplex PCR, and TCRdb's table has in-frame clones only and misses some. The sample records 25,000 to 40,000 clones, about 89% being singletons. Repeated repertoire sampling spanned the course of chemoradiotherapy. The receptor comes from a human donor with HPV-associated anogenital cancer. This material consisted of blood, taken from a patient who underwent chemoradiotherapy. This sequence joins TRBV19 and TRBJ2-7; 7 bases are a match to TRBD1. The chain's CDR3 is CASSIQQGSDEQYF. In DNA form, the CDR3 reads TGTGCCAGTAGTATACAACAGGGGAGCGACGAGCAGTACTTC.